The 27 T cell receptor beta chains reported below all come from one sample, sequenced in a study of a mutant IDH1 vaccine in newly diagnosed glioma. Sequenced by immunoSEQ multiplex PCR; TCRdb stores in-frame clones only, minus some. The table lists approximately 92,000 clones, around 82% of them singletons. Regarding time point: baseline, week 1 (first vaccination visit). Noted treatment: pre-vaccination baseline after standard-of-care therapy. The material sequenced was PBMCs, taken from a glioma patient treated with radiotherapy, temozolomide or both. The source of these receptors is a woman between 45 and 60 years old with glioma.

By share, this clone ranks as medium-sized. V usage is TRBV6-4 and J usage is TRBJ2-1; 10 bases are a match to TRBD2. The V gene end was trimmed by 6 bases and the J gene end by 6 bases; junction bases not matched to a gene: 8. The CDR3 is 15 residues long. Germline lookup yields CDR1 MRHNA and CDR2 SNTAGT. CDR3 DNA: TGTGCCAGCAGCTCTAATAGCGGGGGGAGCAATGAGCAGTTCTTC. It yields the protein CASSSNSGGSNEQFF.

The CDR3 bases are TGTGCCAGCAGCGGAGGACCTACGCAGTATTTT. Translated, it gives CASSGGPTQYF. The chain combines TRBV9 with TRBJ2-3; D gene uncertain. V was trimmed by 3 bases and J by 8 bases, leaving 7 bases between them. The CDR3 contains 11 residues. From germline, CDR1 is SGDLS and CDR2 YYNGEE.

The CDR3 region has the DNA TGCGCCAGCAGCCAAGGGGGCGCGGGCACTGAAGCTTTCTTT. Amino acid sequence: CASSQGGAGTEAFF. The rearrangement joins TRBV4-3 to TRBJ1-1; D possibly corresponds to TRBD1 (5 bases). Germline values: CDR1 LGHNA, CDR2 YSLEER. Trimming shortened V by 1 base and J by 4 bases, and 10 bases separated the two germline ends. The CDR3 runs 14 residues.

The chain joins TRBV6-5 to TRBJ1-2; D uncertain. V was shortened by 2 bases and J by 4 bases, with 14 bases between the two germline ends. Germline V gene data show CDR1 as MNHEY and CDR2 as SVGAGI. The CDR3 sequence is 15 residues long. CDR3 sequence reads: CASSYKSSHLYGYTF. The CDR3 coding sequence is TGTGCCAGCAGTTACAAATCCAGCCACCTCTATGGCTACACCTTC.

In nucleotides, the CDR3 is TGTGCCAGCAGCTTTGCCGGGGGTTTTTACAATGAGCAGTTCTTC. It specifies CASSFAGGFYNEQFF. This chain uses TRBV5-6 with TRBJ2-1; a weak D match, TRBD2 (6 bases). V was cut by 2 bases and J by 4 bases, with 13 bases left in between. Germline V gene sequence: CDR1 SGHDT, CDR2 YYEEEE. This CDR3 is 15 amino acids long. The variable domain in full, with the rest retrieved from reference TRBV5-6 and TRBJ2-1, is DAGVTQSPTHLIKTRGQQVTLRCSPKSGHDTVSWYQQALGQGPQFIFQYYEEEERQRGNFPDRFSGHQFPNYSSELNVNALLLGDSALYLCASSFAGGFYNEQFFGPGTRLTVL.

The rearrangement links TRBV30 to TRBJ2-7, with 7 bases that match TRBD1. The V and J ends lost 3 bases and 5 bases, in that order; junction bases with no gene match: 1. The CDR3 runs 11 residues. CDR1 and CDR2 from the germline V gene are GTSNPN and SVGIG (reference sequence). CDR3 in DNA: TGTGCCTGGAGAGACAGGGACGAGCAGTACTTC. Translation gives CAWRDRDEQYF.

The gene calls are TRBV4-1 and TRBJ1-2; D is perhaps TRBD1 (6 bases). V was pared by 0 bases and J by 4 bases, with 12 bases between. Germline loops: CDR1 MGHRA, CDR2 YSYEKL. CDR3 length: 15 amino acids. CDR3: CASSQERNRVYGYTF. The CDR3 DNA sequence: TGCGCCAGCAGCCAAGAGAGGAACAGGGTCTATGGCTACACCTTC.

The rearrangement joins TRBV7-9 to TRBJ1-1, with a tentative D call TRBD1 (5 bases). Germline loops: CDR1 SEHNR, CDR2 FQNEAQ (reference sequence). CDR3 length: 12 amino acids. Trimming removed 6 bases from V and 8 bases from J, with 13 bases in between. The CDR3 DNA follows: TGTGCCAGCAGTCTCAGACAGACCGAAGCTTTCTTT. Protein product: CASSLRQTEAFF.

The genes are TRBV11-3 and TRBJ2-6; D gene uncertain. The CDR3 has 13 amino acids. Trimming took off 5 bases at V and 2 bases at J, with 4 bases between the two ends. From germline, CDR1 is SGHNT and CDR2 YENEEA. The CDR3 region has the DNA TGTGCCAGCAGCGCGACTGGGGCCAACGTCCTGACTTTC. This gives the protein CASSATGANVLTF.

The chain combines TRBV23-1 with TRBJ2-3, with D unresolved. TRBV23-1 is identified as an open reading frame with a role that is uncertain. V lost 0 bases and J 5 bases, leaving 9 bases between the germline ends. This CDR3 comprises 14 residues. The DNA of the CDR3 is TGCGCCAGCAGTCAATCCCGGTCAGGAGATACGCAGTATTTT. This translates into CASSQSRSGDTQYF.

The chain combines TRBV2 with TRBJ1-4; a possible D gene is TRBD1 (5 bases). The CDR3 runs 11 residues. Germline loops: CDR1 SNHLY, CDR2 FYNNEI. V lost 9 bases and J lost 8, with 10 bases in between. CDR3 in amino acids: CARDEGEKLFF. CDR3 in DNA: TGTGCCAGGGACGAGGGGGAAAAACTGTTTTTT. Full variable domain (remainder filled in from reference TRBV2 and TRBJ1-4): EPEVTQTPSHQVTQMGQEVILRCVPISNHLYFYWYRQILGQKVEFLVSFYNNEISEKSEIFDDQFSVERPDGSNFTLKIRSTKLEDSAMYFCARDEGEKLFFGSGTQLSVL.

This CDR3 reads CASSPRYNGQGVQPQHF. The CDR3 DNA is TGTGCCAGCAGCCCCCGTTACAATGGGCAGGGGGTGCAGCCCCAGCATTTT. This chain uses TRBV5-5 with TRBJ1-5, with 7 bases aligning to TRBD1. Germline CDR1 SGHKS, CDR2 YYEKEE (reference sequence). This CDR3 comprises 17 residues. V lost 4 bases and J lost 7; bases outside the gene matches: 17.

The gene calls are TRBV5-1 and TRBJ2-2, with 8 nucleotides matching TRBD1. The CDR3 has 18 residues. CDR1 and CDR2 (germline): SGHRS, YFSETQ. Trimming took 0 bases from V and 0 from J; bases not matched to a gene: 7. The CDR3 protein is CASSLGNQGAANTGELFF. The CDR3 DNA follows: TGCGCCAGCAGCTTGGGCAACCAGGGGGCGGCGAACACCGGGGAGCTGTTTTTT.

This chain links TRBV9 with TRBJ1-1, with 11 bases identical to TRBD1. The CDR3 has 15 amino acids. V lost 4 bases, J lost 5 bases, and 7 bases stayed unmatched. The germline V gene encodes CDR1 SGDLS and CDR2 YYNGEE. The CDR3 sequence: CASSPRTGGGTEAFF. The CDR3 DNA follows: TGTGCCAGCAGCCCCAGGACAGGGGGCGGTACTGAAGCTTTCTTT.

This chain links TRBV7-9 with TRBJ2-3, with D possibly matching TRBD1 (6 bases). From germline, CDR1 is SEHNR and CDR2 FQNEAQ (reference sequence). CDR3 length equals 13 residues. Trimming took 5 bases from V and 4 from J, leaving 10 bases between them. The CDR3 DNA is TGTGCCAGCAGCAAAACAGGGCCAGATACGCAGTATTTT. Translated, it gives CASSKTGPDTQYF.

This clone was detected only once. The chain couples TRBV25-1 to TRBJ2-4; D is perhaps TRBD2 (6 bases). The length of the CDR3 is 13 residues. V was shortened by 7 bases and J by 5 bases, with 12 bases between the two germline ends. Looked up from germline, CDR1 is MGHDK and CDR2 is SYGVNS. In DNA form, the CDR3 reads TGTGCCAGCACTTGGACTAACGAAAACATTCAGTACTTC. It is translated as CASTWTNENIQYF.

The chain carries TRBV5-1 and TRBJ2-7, with no clear D. Germline CDR1 reads SGHRS; CDR2 reads YFSETQ. CDR3 length: 12 residues. V shed 3 bases and J shed 3 bases, with 7 bases lying between them. CDR3 residues: CASSWDYYEQYF. CDR3 nucleotide sequence: TGCGCCAGCAGCTGGGATTACTACGAGCAGTACTTC.

The chain carries TRBV7-9 and TRBJ1-1, with D unclear. V was cut by 3 bases and J by 3 bases, with 17 bases left in between. Germline CDR1 and CDR2: SEHNR and FQNEAQ (reference sequence). CDR3 size: 16 residues. In DNA, the CDR3 is TGTGCCAGCAGCTTGTCCCCGGGGTTGGGAGACACTGAAGCTTTCTTT. Residues: CASSLSPGLGDTEAFF. Looking up the rest from reference TRBV7-9 and TRBJ1-1 gives the full variable domain: DTGVSQNPRHKITKRGQNVTFRCDPISEHNRLYWYRQTLGQGPEFLTYFQNEAQLEKSRLLSDRFSAERPKGSFSTLEIQRTEQGDSAMYLCASSLSPGLGDTEAFFGQGTRLTVV.

The V gene is TRBV6-5, the J gene TRBJ1-6, with TRBD1 matching over 9 bases. Per the germline V gene, CDR1 is MNHEY and CDR2 is SVGAGI. This CDR3 region has 14 residues. The junction had 5 bases not matched to a gene; V was cut back by 5 bases and J by 9 bases. This CDR3 reads CASSRTGESSPLHF. The CDR3 bases are TGTGCCAGCAGTCGGACAGGGGAGAGTTCACCCCTCCACTTT.

This rearrangement joins TRBV29-1 to TRBJ1-3, with D unclear. Germline V gene sequence: CDR1 SQVTM, CDR2 ANQGSEA. Trimming shortened V by 1 base and J by 2 bases, and 18 bases separated the two germline ends. The CDR3 totals 17 residues. CDR3 in amino acids: CSVEGGVGVVPGNTIYF. As DNA, the CDR3 is TGCAGCGTTGAAGGAGGTGTCGGGGTCGTTCCTGGAAACACCATATATTTT. Based on the CDR3 plus reference TRBV29-1 and TRBJ1-3, the full variable domain is SAVISQKPSRDICQRGTSLTIQCQVDSQVTMMFWYRQQPGQSLTLIATANQGSEATYESGFVIDKFPISRPNLTFSTLTVSNMSPEDSSIYLCSVEGGVGVVPGNTIYFGEGSWLTVV.

The chain links TRBV2 to TRBJ2-2, with 11 bases fitting TRBD1. CDR1 and CDR2 from the germline V gene are SNHLY and FYNNEI. CDR3 length: 14 amino acids. Unmatched junction bases numbered 1, after V lost 6 bases and J lost 4 bases. The CDR3 bases are TGTGCCAGCAGGGGACAGGGGGGCACCGGGGAGCTGTTTTTT. Translation gives CASRGQGGTGELFF.

The J gene is TRBJ1-1, the V gene TRBV6-5; D not resolved. Germline V gives CDR1 MNHEY, CDR2 SVGAGI. Trimming stripped 5 bases from V and 1 base from J, with 14 bases between. CDR3 length: 15 amino acids. CDR3 sequence reads: CASSPQFSRNTEAFF. The CDR3 nucleotides are TGTGCCAGCAGTCCCCAGTTTAGTAGGAACACTGAAGCTTTCTTT.

J is TRBJ1-2 and V is TRBV9; TRBD1 aligns across 10 bases. Trimming cost V 0 bases and J 4 bases; bases outside gene matches: 3. Germline lookup yields CDR1 SGDLS and CDR2 YYNGEE. This CDR3 contains 15 residues. CDR3 amino acids: CASSVGGQGVYGYTF. In nucleotides, the CDR3 is TGTGCCAGCAGCGTAGGAGGACAGGGGGTCTATGGCTACACCTTC.

V is TRBV6-4 and J is TRBJ1-5; tentative D call: TRBD1 (6 bases). Trimming removed 5 bases from V and 0 bases from J, with 11 bases in between. The CDR3 extends over 15 amino acids. CDR1 and CDR2 from the germline V gene are MRHNA and SNTAGT. The CDR3 DNA is TGTGCCAGCAGTCCCCAGGGGTCTAGCAATCAGCCCCAGCATTTT. Translating gives CASSPQGSSNQPQHF.

About this clone itself: In the same sample, other DNA sequences code for this CDR3. This chain joins TRBV7-9 and TRBJ2-2, with 7 bases lining up with TRBD1. Germline V gives CDR1 SEHNR, CDR2 FQNEAQ (reference sequence). Germline trimming cut 3 bases from V and 5 bases from J; bases unmatched to any gene: 3. The CDR3 runs to 14 residues. As DNA, the CDR3 is TGTGCCAGCAGCTTCGCAGGGGGAACCGGGGAGCTGTTTTTT. Amino acid sequence: CASSFAGGTGELFF.

This chain connects TRBV6-1 to TRBJ1-1, with D perhaps matching TRBD1 (6 bases). V lost 6 bases, J lost 4 bases, and 15 bases lay in between. Germline CDR1 and CDR2: MNHNS and SASEGT. CDR3 length: 14 residues. The CDR3 loop reads CASSGPGGPTEAFF. CDR3 DNA sequence: TGTGCCAGCAGCGGCCCGGGGGGGCCCACTGAAGCTTTCTTT.

The CDR3 DNA sequence: TGTGCCAGCACCCAGTCGTCACCTGGGGCCAACGTCCTGACTTTC. Amino acid sequence: CASTQSSPGANVLTF. The chain links TRBV6-5 to TRBJ2-6; D is unresolved. CDR1 is MNHEY and CDR2 is SVGAGI in the germline V gene. V was pared by 7 bases and J by 2 bases, with 12 bases between. CDR3 size: 15 residues.